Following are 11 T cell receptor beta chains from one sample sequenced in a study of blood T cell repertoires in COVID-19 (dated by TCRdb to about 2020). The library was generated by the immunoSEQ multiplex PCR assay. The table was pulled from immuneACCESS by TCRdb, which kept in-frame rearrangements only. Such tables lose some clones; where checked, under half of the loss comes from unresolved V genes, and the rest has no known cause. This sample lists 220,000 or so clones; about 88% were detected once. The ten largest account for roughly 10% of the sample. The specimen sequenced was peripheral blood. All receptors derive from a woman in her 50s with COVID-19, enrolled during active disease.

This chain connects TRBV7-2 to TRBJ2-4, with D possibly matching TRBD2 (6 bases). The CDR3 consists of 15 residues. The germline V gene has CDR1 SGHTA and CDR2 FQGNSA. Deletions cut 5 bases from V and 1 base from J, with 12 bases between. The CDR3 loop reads CASSEPRGAKNIQYF. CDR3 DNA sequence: TGTGCCAGCAGCGAGCCCCGGGGGGCCAAAAACATTCAGTACTTC.

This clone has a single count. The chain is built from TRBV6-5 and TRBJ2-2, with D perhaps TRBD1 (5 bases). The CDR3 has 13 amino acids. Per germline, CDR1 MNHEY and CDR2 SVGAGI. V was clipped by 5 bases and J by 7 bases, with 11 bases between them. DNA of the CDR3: TGTGCCAGCAGTACACAGGCCCGCGGGGAGCTGTTTTTT. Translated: CASSTQARGELFF.

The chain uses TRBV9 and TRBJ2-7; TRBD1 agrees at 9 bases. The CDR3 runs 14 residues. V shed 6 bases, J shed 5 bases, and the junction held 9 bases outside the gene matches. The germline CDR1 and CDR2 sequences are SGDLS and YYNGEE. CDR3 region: CASTTGTGLDEQYF. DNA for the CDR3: TGTGCCAGCACTACCGGGACAGGGCTCGACGAGCAGTACTTC.

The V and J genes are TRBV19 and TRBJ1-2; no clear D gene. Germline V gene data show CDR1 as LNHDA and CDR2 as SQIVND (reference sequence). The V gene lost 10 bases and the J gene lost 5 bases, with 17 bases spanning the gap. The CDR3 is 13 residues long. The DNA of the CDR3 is TGTGCCACCCACGAGGCCTACCGGTATGGCTACACCTTC. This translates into CATHEAYRYGYTF.

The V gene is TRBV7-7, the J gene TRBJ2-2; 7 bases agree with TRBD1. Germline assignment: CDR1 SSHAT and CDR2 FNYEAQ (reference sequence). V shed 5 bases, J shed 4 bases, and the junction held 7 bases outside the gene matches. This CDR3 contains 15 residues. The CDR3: CASSPRTGPTGELFF. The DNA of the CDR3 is TGTGCCAGCAGCCCCCGGACAGGTCCCACCGGGGAGCTGTTTTTT.

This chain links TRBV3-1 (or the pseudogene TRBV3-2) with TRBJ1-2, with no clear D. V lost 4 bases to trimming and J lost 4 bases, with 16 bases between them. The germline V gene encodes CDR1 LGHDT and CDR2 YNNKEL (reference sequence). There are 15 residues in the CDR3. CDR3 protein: CASSLSGETLYGYTF. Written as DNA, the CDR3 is TGTGCCAGCAGCCTTTCCGGGGAAACGCTCTATGGCTACACCTTC.

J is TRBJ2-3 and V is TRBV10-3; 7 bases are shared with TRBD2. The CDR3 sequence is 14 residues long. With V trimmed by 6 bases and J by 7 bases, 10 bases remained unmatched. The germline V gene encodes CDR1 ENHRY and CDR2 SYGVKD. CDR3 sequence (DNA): TGTGCCATCAGCGGGACTACTAGCTCTTATACGCAGTATTTT. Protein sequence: CAISGTTSSYTQYF.

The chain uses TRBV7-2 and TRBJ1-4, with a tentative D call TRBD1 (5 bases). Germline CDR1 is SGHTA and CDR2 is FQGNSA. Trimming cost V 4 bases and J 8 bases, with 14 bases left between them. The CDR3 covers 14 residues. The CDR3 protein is CASSSRQREEKLFF. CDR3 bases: TGTGCCAGCAGCTCCCGACAGCGAGAGGAAAAACTGTTTTTT.

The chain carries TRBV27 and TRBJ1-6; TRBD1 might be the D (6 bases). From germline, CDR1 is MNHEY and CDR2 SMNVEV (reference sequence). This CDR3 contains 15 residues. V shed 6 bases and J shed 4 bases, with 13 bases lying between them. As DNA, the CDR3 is TGTGCCAGCAGGGTGAGCCAGGGGTATAATTCACCCCTCCACTTT. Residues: CASRVSQGYNSPLHF.

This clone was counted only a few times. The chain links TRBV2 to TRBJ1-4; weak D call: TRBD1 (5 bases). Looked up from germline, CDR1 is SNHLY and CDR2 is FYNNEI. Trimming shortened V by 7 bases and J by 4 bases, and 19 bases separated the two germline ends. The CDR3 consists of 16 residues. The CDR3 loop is CASKVRQGTDNEKLFF. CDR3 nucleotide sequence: TGTGCCAGCAAGGTCCGGCAGGGAACGGATAATGAAAAACTGTTTTTT.

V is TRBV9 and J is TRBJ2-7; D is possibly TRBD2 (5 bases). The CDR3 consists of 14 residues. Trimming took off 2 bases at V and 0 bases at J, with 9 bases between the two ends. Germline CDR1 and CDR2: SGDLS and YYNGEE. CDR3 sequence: CASSVGVFSYEQYF. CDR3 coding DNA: TGTGCCAGCAGCGTCGGGGTCTTCTCCTACGAGCAGTACTTC.